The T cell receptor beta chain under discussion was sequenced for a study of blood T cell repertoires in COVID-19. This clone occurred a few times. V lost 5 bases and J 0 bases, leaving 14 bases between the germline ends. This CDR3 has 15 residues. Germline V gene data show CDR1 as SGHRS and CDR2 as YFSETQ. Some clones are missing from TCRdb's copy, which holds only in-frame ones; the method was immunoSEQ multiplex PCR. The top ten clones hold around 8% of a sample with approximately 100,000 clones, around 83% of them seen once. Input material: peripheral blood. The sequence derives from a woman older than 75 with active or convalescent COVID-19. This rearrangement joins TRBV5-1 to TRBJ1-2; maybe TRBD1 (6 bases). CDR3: CASSLGQPPNYGYTF. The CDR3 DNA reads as TGCGCCAGCAGTCTCGGACAGCCACCTAACTATGGCTACACCTTC.